Presented here are 28 T cell receptor beta chains from one specimen sequenced in a study of blood T cell repertoires in COVID-19. This table comes from immunoSEQ multiplex PCR, and its TCRdb copy is limited to in-frame clones, with some not included. The sample has fewer than 300,000 clones; just over 90% are singletons. Material for sequencing was peripheral blood. The receptor set was obtained from a woman younger than 45 with COVID-19, enrolled during active disease.

This chain links TRBV30 with TRBJ1-5; TRBD1 might be the D (5 bases). CDR3 length: 15 residues. V gave up 0 bases and J gave up 8 bases, with 17 bases separating them. Germline CDR1 and CDR2: GTSNPN and SVGIG (reference sequence). CDR3 in amino acids: CAWSVLGLGEEPQHF. In DNA form, the CDR3 reads TGTGCCTGGAGTGTACTGGGGCTTGGTGAGGAGCCCCAGCATTTT.

The rearrangement links TRBV14 to TRBJ1-5; 7 nucleotides agree with TRBD1. V shed 1 base and J 0 bases; nucleotides not matched to a gene: 6. CDR3 size: 17 residues. The germline V gene has CDR1 SGHDN and CDR2 FVKESK. CDR3 region: CASSQGVGTVSNQPQHF. DNA for the CDR3: TGTGCCAGCAGCCAAGGGGTGGGGACAGTTAGCAATCAGCCCCAGCATTTT. Full variable domain (missing parts from reference TRBV14 and TRBJ1-5): EAGVTQFPSHSVIEKGQTVTLRCDPISGHDNLYWYRRVMGKEIKFLLHFVKESKQDESGMPNNRFLAERTGGTYSTLKVQPAELEDSGVYFCASSQGVGTVSNQPQHFGDGTRLSIL.

The J gene is TRBJ1-4, the V gene TRBV9; D uncertain. Germline CDR1 SGDLS, CDR2 YYNGEE. Trimming stripped 0 bases from V and 3 bases from J, with 6 bases between. The CDR3 totals 14 residues. The CDR3 here is CASSVAGSNEKLFF. In DNA form, the CDR3 reads TGTGCCAGCAGCGTAGCGGGGTCTAATGAAAAACTGTTTTTT.

This chain connects TRBV7-6 to TRBJ2-7; 12 nucleotides line up with TRBD2. Germline V gene data show CDR1 as SGHVS and CDR2 as FNYEAQ. J lost 0 bases, V lost 1 base, and 4 bases had no gene match. The CDR3 is 17 amino acids. DNA of the CDR3: TGTGCCAGCAGCTTAGTGACTAGCGGGGGATCCTCCTACGAGCAGTACTTC. Translation: CASSLVTSGGSSYEQYF.

This chain uses TRBV28 with TRBJ2-1, with D unresolved. V lost 3 bases and J lost 4, with 13 bases in between. The germline gives CDR1 MDHEN, CDR2 SYDVKM. The CDR3 runs to 15 residues. DNA of the CDR3: TGTGCCAGCAGTTTCCCCACCTCAGCGTACAATGAGCAGTTCTTC. As protein: CASSFPTSAYNEQFF.

This chain joins TRBV6-5 and TRBJ2-1; a possible D gene is TRBD1 (5 bases). The germline V and J ends were trimmed by 0 bases and 5 bases, with 14 bases remaining between them. Germline loops: CDR1 MNHEY, CDR2 SVGAGI. The CDR3 spans 16 residues. The CDR3 loop reads CASSYSGAAWDNEQFF. CDR3 bases: TGTGCCAGCAGTTACTCAGGGGCAGCGTGGGACAATGAGCAGTTCTTC.

This chain uses TRBV30 with TRBJ1-2; TRBD1 matches 7 bases. V trimming: 2 bases; J trimming: 4 bases; junction bases outside the gene matches: 7. The CDR3 loop spans 14 amino acids. CDR1 is GTSNPN and CDR2 is SVGIG in the germline V gene (reference sequence). CDR3 sequence: CAWSWSGQLYGYTF. The CDR3 DNA follows: TGTGCCTGGAGTTGGTCGGGACAGCTCTATGGCTACACCTTC.

The CDR3 nucleotides are TGTGCCAGCTTCCCGGGACAGGGGTTTATTATCACTGAAGCTTTCTTT. It codes for CASFPGQGFIITEAFF. The J gene is TRBJ1-1, the V gene TRBV18, with TRBD1 matching over 10 bases. The CDR3 is 16 residues long. The V segment lost 7 bases and the J segment 4 bases; nucleotides outside the gene matches: 12. CDR1 and CDR2 from the germline V gene are KGHSH and LQKENI.

The V and J genes are TRBV15 and TRBJ2-1, with 10 bases matching TRBD2. Germline assignment: CDR1 LNHNV and CDR2 YYDKDF (reference sequence). The V and J ends lost 2 bases and 5 bases, in that order; junction bases with no gene match: 12. There are 18 residues in the CDR3. For the CDR3, the DNA is TGTGCCACCAGCAGATATGGGGCGGGGACTAGCGTTAACAATGAGCAGTTCTTC. Encoded protein: CATSRYGAGTSVNNEQFF.

The chain has TRBV13 and TRBJ2-7, with TRBD2 matching over 10 bases. CDR1 is PRHDT, CDR2 FYEKMQ, per germline (reference sequence). The CDR3 is 15 amino acids. Unmatched junction bases numbered 7, after V lost 5 bases and J lost 3 bases. The CDR3 spells CASSPRLAGDYEQYF. The CDR3 nucleotides read TGTGCCAGCAGCCCCAGACTAGCGGGTGACTACGAGCAGTACTTC. Variable domain in full (rest from reference TRBV13 and TRBJ2-7): AAGVIQSPRHLIKEKRETATLKCYPIPRHDTVYWYQQGPGQDPQFLISFYEKMQSDKGSIPDRFSAQQFSDYHSELNMSSLELGDSALYFCASSPRLAGDYEQYFGPGTRLTVT.

This chain connects TRBV19 to TRBJ2-4; 7 positions agree with TRBD1. This CDR3 spans 19 amino acids. V shed 5 bases, J shed 0 bases, and the junction held 16 bases outside the gene matches. Germline V CDR1 and CDR2: LNHDA, SQIVND (reference sequence). CDR3 bases: TGTGCCAGTAGTCCCCTCTCAGCCGGGACAGAGCTAGCCAAAAACATTCAGTACTTC. Translation gives CASSPLSAGTELAKNIQYF.

The chain joins TRBV2 to TRBJ1-2; the D is unclear. Trimming took 8 bases from V and 4 from J, leaving 14 bases between them. The CDR3 is 13 residues long. Germline-derived CDR1 and CDR2 are SNHLY and FYNNEI. The chain's CDR3 is CASGVTILYGYTF. The DNA for the CDR3 is TGTGCCAGCGGAGTGACCATACTCTATGGCTACACCTTC.

The gene calls are TRBV19 and TRBJ1-3; D is possibly TRBD1 (5 bases). V lost 5 bases to trimming and J lost 0 bases, with 11 bases between them. Germline CDR1 LNHDA, CDR2 SQIVND (reference sequence). The CDR3 loop spans 15 amino acids. CDR3 protein: CASSPQVFSGNTIYF. The CDR3 nucleotides are TGTGCCAGTAGTCCACAGGTCTTCTCTGGAAACACCATATATTTT.

The CDR3, as DNA: TGTGCCAGCAATACAGACGTTCAAGAGACCCAGTACTTC. As protein: CASNTDVQETQYF. This chain connects TRBV2 to TRBJ2-5; unclear D gene. Germline V gene sequence: CDR1 SNHLY, CDR2 FYNNEI. The V and J ends lost 7 bases and 2 bases respectively, with 11 bases between them. The CDR3 loop spans 13 amino acids.

Concerning this clone: The sample contains more than one DNA sequence encoding this CDR3. The chain couples TRBV6-5 to TRBJ1-1, with D tentatively TRBD1 (5 bases). Germline CDR1 is MNHEY and CDR2 is SVGAGI. V was clipped by 2 bases and J by 1 base, with 8 bases between them. The CDR3 totals 14 residues. The DNA for the CDR3 is TGTGCCAGCAGTTACACCCAGGGGAACACTGAAGCTTTCTTT. Translated, it gives CASSYTQGNTEAFF.

The J gene is TRBJ2-1, the V gene TRBV13; a possible D gene is TRBD2 (5 bases). V lost 5 bases and J lost 6, with 17 bases in between. Germline CDR1 reads PRHDT; CDR2 reads FYEKMQ (reference sequence). CDR3 length equals 15 residues. The CDR3 sequence: CASSQLGDVGNEQFF. The CDR3 bases are TGTGCCAGCAGCCAGCTCGGGGATGTAGGCAATGAGCAGTTCTTC.

V and J are TRBV11-3 and TRBJ1-1, with 12 bases aligning to TRBD1. V shed 4 bases, J shed 11 bases, and the junction held 5 bases outside the gene matches. Germline CDR1 is SGHNT and CDR2 is YENEEA. CDR3 length: 13 amino acids. This CDR3 is CASSSGTGGMAFF. In DNA, the CDR3 is TGTGCCAGCAGCTCCGGGACAGGGGGCATGGCTTTCTTT.

This sequence joins TRBV2 and TRBJ1-4, with D possibly TRBD1 on 6 matching bases. Deletions cut 0 bases from V and 8 bases from J, with 22 bases between. The CDR3 contains 18 residues. CDR1 is SNHLY, CDR2 FYNNEI, per germline. CDR3 in DNA: TGTGCCAGCAGTGAAGCCGGGCAGGGGCCCGCTGAATCCGAAAAACTGTTTTTT. Its protein product is CASSEAGQGPAESEKLFF.

The sample holds one count of this clone. The gene calls are TRBV19 and TRBJ1-1, with D tentatively TRBD1 (5 bases). From germline, CDR1 is LNHDA and CDR2 SQIVND (reference sequence). V shed 3 bases and J shed 0 bases, with 11 bases lying between them. The CDR3 sequence is 15 residues long. The CDR3 here is CASSIQTGMNTEAFF. The CDR3 DNA sequence: TGTGCCAGTAGTATTCAAACAGGAATGAACACTGAAGCTTTCTTT. Full variable domain (remainder filled in from reference TRBV19 and TRBJ1-1): DGGITQSPKYLFRKEGQNVTLSCEQNLNHDAMYWYRQDPGQGLRLIYYSQIVNDFQKGDIAEGYSVSREKKESFPLTVTSAQKNPTAFYLCASSIQTGMNTEAFFGQGTRLTVV.

The chain is built from TRBV30 and TRBJ1-5; D is uncertain. Germline loops: CDR1 GTSNPN, CDR2 SVGIG (reference sequence). The CDR3 runs to 13 residues. Trimming pared 3 bases from V and 0 bases from J, leaving 6 bases between. CDR3 amino acids: CAWRRNSNQPQHF. As DNA, the CDR3 is TGTGCCTGGAGGAGAAATAGCAATCAGCCCCAGCATTTT.

The V gene is TRBV30, the J gene TRBJ1-1; TRBD1 agrees at 7 bases. J lost 0 bases, V lost 0 bases, and 4 bases had no gene match. Per germline, CDR1 GTSNPN and CDR2 SVGIG (reference sequence). The CDR3 is 15 amino acids. CDR3 region: CAWSVLRGLNTEAFF. The CDR3 region has the DNA TGTGCCTGGAGTGTACTGAGGGGGCTGAACACTGAAGCTTTCTTT.

The table lists this clone with a few counts. The V and J genes are TRBV27 and TRBJ1-2, with no clear D. The CDR3 covers 14 residues. V shed 2 bases and J shed 4 bases, with 11 bases lying between them. The germline V gene encodes CDR1 MNHEY and CDR2 SMNVEV (reference sequence). CDR3 residues: CASSLKGEGYGYTF. The DNA for the CDR3 is TGTGCCAGCAGTTTAAAGGGAGAGGGCTATGGCTACACCTTC.

This clone was picked up one time. The chain joins TRBV2 to TRBJ2-5, with D tentatively TRBD2 (6 bases). The CDR3 has 14 residues. V was cut by 4 bases and J by 4 bases, with 13 bases left in between. CDR1 SNHLY and CDR2 FYNNEI come from the germline V gene. The CDR3 sequence is CASSVTGTPETQYF. The CDR3 DNA is TGTGCCAGCAGTGTTACCGGGACTCCAGAGACCCAGTACTTC.

The CDR3 loop reads CASSIDLTGYTGELFF. The CDR3 region has the DNA TGTGCCAGTAGTATAGATCTAACGGGTTATACCGGGGAGCTGTTTTTT. This chain uses TRBV19 with TRBJ2-2, with D unresolved. The germline V gene encodes CDR1 LNHDA and CDR2 SQIVND (reference sequence). The CDR3 contains 16 residues. V gave up 0 bases and J gave up 5 bases, with 13 bases separating them.

The rearrangement joins TRBV18 to TRBJ1-1; D gene ambiguous. Germline CDR1 and CDR2: KGHSH and LQKENI. V gave up 2 bases and J gave up 3 bases, with 7 bases separating them. This CDR3 contains 13 residues. The CDR3 protein is CASSPDRDTEAFF. The CDR3 DNA is TGTGCCAGCTCACCAGATCGGGACACTGAAGCTTTCTTT. The full variable domain, rest sourced from reference TRBV18 and TRBJ1-1, is NAGVMQNPRHLVRRRGQEARLRCSPMKGHSHVYWYRQLPEEGLKFMVYLQKENIIDESGMPKERFSAEFPKEGPSILRIQQVVRGDSAAYFCASSPDRDTEAFFGQGTRLTVV.

V and J are TRBV9 and TRBJ2-2; TRBD1 matches at 10 bases. V shed 4 bases, J shed 5 bases, and the junction held 8 bases outside the gene matches. The CDR3 is 16 residues long. CDR1 and CDR2 (germline): SGDLS, YYNGEE. CDR3 nucleotides: TGTGCCAGCAGCCCTCAGACAGGGGGCCTAACCGGGGAGCTGTTTTTT. Its translation is CASSPQTGGLTGELFF.

The chain combines TRBV6-6 with TRBJ2-1; unclear D gene. Trimming cost V 0 bases and J 9 bases, with 9 bases left between them. Germline values: CDR1 MNHNY, CDR2 SVGAGI (reference sequence). The CDR3 has 13 amino acids. CDR3 nucleotides: TGTGCCAGCAGTTACTCGAGAGTCACTGAGCAGTTCTTC. This translates into CASSYSRVTEQFF.

This clone was observed a single time. This chain joins TRBV10-3 and TRBJ1-6; tentatively, D is TRBD1 (5 bases). The CDR3 sequence is 16 residues long. Germline V CDR1 and CDR2: ENHRY, SYGVKD. Trimming stripped 0 bases from V and 7 bases from J, with 13 bases between. CDR3 nucleotides: TGTGCCATCAGTGAGTCCGTCGTGACAGTCAATTCACCCCTCCACTTT. It yields the protein CAISESVVTVNSPLHF.